This is a list of T cell receptor beta chains from one sample in a study of blood T cell repertoires in COVID-19. Some clones are missing from TCRdb's copy, which holds only in-frame ones; the method was immunoSEQ multiplex PCR. The table includes some 240,000 clones, 80% to 85% detected once. The sequenced material came from peripheral blood. The receptors stem from a woman aged 55-69 years with active or convalescent COVID-19. Each CDR3 is given with its conserved first and last residue. A D gene is named only where the DNA matches it firmly. The size of a clone is reported for some rows only, either as once, few or many, or as a class for expanded clones.

j_gene | d_gene | abundance | v_gene | CDR3nt | CDR3aa
TRBJ1-5 | - | - | TRBV6-5 | TGTGCCAGCAGCCCCACCGGGGGTCAGCCCCAGCATTTT | CASSPTGGQPQHF
TRBJ1-1 | TRBD1 | - | TRBV19 | TGTGCCAGTAGTATAGTGACAGGGGGGTCTGAAGCTTTCTTT | CASSIVTGGSEAFF
TRBJ1-1 | - | - | TRBV29-1 | TGCAGCGTTGTAGGAGGGCACACTGAAGCTTTCTTT | CSVVGGHTEAFF
TRBJ1-2 | - | - | TRBV9 | TGTGCCAGCAGCGTAGGCGTGGGGGCTAATGGCTACACCTTC | CASSVGVGANGYTF
TRBJ2-5 | TRBD2 | - | TRBV25-1 | TGTGCCAGCTCCCGGGGGGGGCAAGAGACCCAGTACTTC | CASSRGGQETQYF
TRBJ2-7 | TRBD1 | - | TRBV19 | TGTGCCAGTAGAGATGACAGGGGACCCCCCTACGAGCAGTACTTC | CASRDDRGPPYEQYF
TRBJ1-4 | TRBD1 | few | TRBV27 | TGTGCCAGCAGTTTATACAGGGGTGAAAAACTGTTTTTT | CASSLYRGEKLFF
TRBJ1-1 | - | - | TRBV7-2 | TGTGCCAGCAGTCAAAGGGGGTCTAGGGCCACTGAAGCTTTCTTT | CASSQRGSRATEAFF
TRBJ2-7 | TRBD2 | - | TRBV2 | TGTGCCAGCACGGGACTAGCTTCGGAGCAGTACTTC | CASTGLASEQYF
TRBJ2-2 | - | - | TRBV5-1 | TGCGCCAGCAGCTTGGGGGCAGGGGCCACCGGGGAGCTGTTTTTT | CASSLGAGATGELFF
TRBJ1-5 | - | - | TRBV6-5 | TGTGCCAGCAGGCCTACGCGGTGGAATCAGCCCCAGCATTTT | CASRPTRWNQPQHF
TRBJ1-5 | - | - | TRBV6-5 | TGTGCCAGCAGGCCCCAGGGCGTAAGCAATCAGCCCCAGCATTTT | CASRPQGVSNQPQHF
TRBJ2-7 | - | - | TRBV27 | TGTGCCACCCATACTAGTTCCGACCTCGAGCAGTACTTC | CATHTSSDLEQYF
TRBJ2-5 | TRBD1 | - | TRBV4-1 | TGCGCCAGCAGCCCCCGACAGGGAAGTCAAGAGACCCAGTACTTC | CASSPRQGSQETQYF